One and the same sample provided the 21 T cell receptor beta chains below, sequenced in a study of post-analysis software for immune sequencing data. These receptors are not linked to any known antigen. TCR beta cDNA libraries had unique molecular identifiers. TCRdb itself ran the PCR reads through MiXCR, one entry per CDR3 protein. The table includes around 180,000 distinct CDR3 sequences, 30% detected once. Study outcomes and limitations: When patients were compared with controls, 4 or 5 TRBV segments were more frequent, TRBV5-6, TRBV5-1 and TRBV20-1 among them.

The source material was blood. The source of these receptors is a girl aged 5-17 years with multiple sclerosis.

On this clonotype itself: Mismatch with germline at one junction end may stem from a read error. For the CDR3, the DNA is TGTGCCTGCAGTTACCAGCTCCGCGGGGGAAACACTGAAGCTTTCTTT. The encoded protein is CACSYQLRGGNTEAFF. This chain uses TRBV12-3 or TRBV12-4 with TRBJ1-1; TRBD1 might be the D (5 bases). The CDR3 spans 16 residues.

This clonotype was counted many times. V usage is TRBV20-1 and J usage is TRBJ1-2, with D uncertain. V was trimmed by 0 bases and J by 2 bases, leaving 10 bases between them. The CDR3 totals 14 residues. The germline gives CDR1 DFQATT, CDR2 SNEGSKA (reference sequence). CDR3 in DNA: TGCAGTGCTAGAGATACAGCCAAGAACTATGGCTACACCTTC. Protein: CSARDTAKNYGYTF.

This clonotype was observed many times. This sequence joins TRBV4-1 and TRBJ1-5; possibly TRBD1 for D (5 bases). Germline lookup yields CDR1 MGHRA and CDR2 YSYEKL. The germline V and J ends were trimmed by 4 bases and 7 bases, with 17 bases remaining between them. The CDR3 extends over 15 amino acids. The CDR3 region has the DNA TGCGCCAGCAGCCCAGGCCCGGGAGGGGAGCAGCCCCAGCATTTT. Translated, it gives CASSPGPGGEQPQHF.

The chain employs TRBV21-1 and TRBJ2-6. TRBV21-1 is assigned pseudogene status. The CDR3 spans 18 residues. CDR3 in amino acids: CASEPCEANRGGANVLTF. The CDR3 DNA is TGTGCCAGCGAGCCGTGTGAGGCCAACCGCGGAGGGGCCAACGTCCTGACTTTC.

The rearrangement uses TRBV12-3 or TRBV12-4 and TRBJ1-5, with D unresolved. Trimming left V 5 bases short and J 0 bases short, with 11 bases between. The CDR3 totals 15 residues. CDR3 amino acids: CASSPLTSSNQPQHF. CDR3 nucleotide sequence: TGTGCCAGCAGTCCGCTGACAAGTAGCAATCAGCCCCAGCATTTT.

Only a few counts were recorded for this clonotype. It is likely a read error: a sequence one base away is far more abundant. The chain carries TRBV5-1 and TRBJ2-7; TRBD2 agrees at 9 bases. The CDR3 has 14 amino acids. Germline V gives CDR1 SGHRS, CDR2 YFSETQ. CDR3: CVSSLEAGGYEQYF. The CDR3 region has the DNA TGCGTCAGCAGCTTGGAAGCGGGGGGATACGAGCAGTACTTC.

About this clonotype: One junction end does not reproduce the germline sequence, and a read error may be involved. The chain carries TRBV10-3 and TRBJ1-2, with 10 bases fitting TRBD1. CDR3 size: 15 residues. Looked up from germline, CDR1 is ENHRY and CDR2 is SYGVKD. CDR3 DNA sequence: TGTGCCATCACCGCGGACAGGGGGAGTAACTATGGTTACACCTTC. Translated: CAITADRGSNYGYTF.

As regards this clonotype: The junction shows a germline mismatch at one end, possibly a read error. The chain uses TRBV5-1 and TRBJ2-5; D gene uncertain. CDR1 is SGHRS and CDR2 is YFSETQ in the germline V gene. The CDR3 consists of 13 residues. CDR3 residues: CTSSVGNQETQYF. For the CDR3, the DNA is TGCACCAGCAGCGTCGGTAATCAAGAGACCCAGTACTTC.

There are a few counts of this clonotype. The gene calls are TRBV9 and TRBJ2-6; 7 positions agree with TRBD1. Germline lookup yields CDR1 SGDLS and CDR2 YYNGEE. After removal of 3 bases from V and 9 bases from J, the junction contained 3 bases not matched to a gene. The CDR3 contains 13 residues. CDR3 protein: CASSGRTGNVLTF. In nucleotides, the CDR3 is TGTGCCAGCAGCGGGAGGACAGGCAACGTCCTGACTTTC.

The V gene is TRBV20-1, the J gene TRBJ2-2; 8 nucleotides align to TRBD2. V shed 3 bases and J 4 bases; nucleotides not matched to a gene: 4. The CDR3 is 14 amino acids. In germline, CDR1 is DFQATT, CDR2 SNEGSKA (reference sequence). The CDR3 nucleotides are TGCAGTGCTAGCTGGAGCGGGGGCACCGGGGAGCTGTTTTTT. Residues: CSASWSGGTGELFF.

The V gene is TRBV18, the J gene TRBJ2-6; no definite D call. The CDR3 is made up of 15 amino acids. CDR1 and CDR2 (germline): KGHSH, LQKENI. With 6 bases removed from V and 2 bases from J, the gap between germline ends came to 11 bases. The CDR3 DNA reads as TGTGCCAGCTCCCCCCTAGGAACTGGGGCCAACGTCCTGACTTTC. Its protein is CASSPLGTGANVLTF.

This clonotype was counted between two and nine times. The CDR3 coding sequence is TGTGCCAGCAGCGGACCCGGGACAAACACAGATACGCAGTATTTT. This codes for CASSGPGTNTDTQYF. The chain uses TRBV9 and TRBJ2-3; D is possibly TRBD1 (6 bases). V lost 3 bases and J 2 bases, leaving 13 bases between the germline ends. CDR1 is SGDLS, CDR2 YYNGEE, per germline. The CDR3 runs 15 residues.

On this clonotype: Possible read error: a much larger clone is one base away. J is TRBJ2-1 and V is TRBV5-6, with D possibly TRBD2 on 6 matching bases. Per the germline V gene, CDR1 is SGHDT and CDR2 is YYEEEE. V gave up 1 base and J gave up 13 bases, with 18 bases separating them. This CDR3 comprises 14 residues. The CDR3 region has the DNA TGTGCCAGCAGCTTGTTCGGGAGCGGTGAGACCCAGTTCTTC. As protein: CASSLFGSGETQFF.

The chain couples TRBV12-3 or TRBV12-4 to TRBJ2-3; unclear D gene. V was trimmed by 6 bases and J by 1 base, leaving 8 bases between them. The CDR3 length is 13 residues. In DNA, the CDR3 is TGTGCCAGCAGGTCCTCTGGCACAGATACGCAGTATTTT. It specifies CASRSSGTDTQYF.

The V call is TRBV7-9, the J call TRBJ2-1, with D unclear. V was trimmed by 3 bases and J by 7 bases, leaving 10 bases between them. The V gene's germline CDR1 is SEHNR and CDR2 FQNEAQ (reference sequence). The CDR3 has 13 amino acids. In DNA form, the CDR3 reads TGTGCCAGCAGCTTCGAAGCGTCAAATGAGCAGTTCTTC. It translates to CASSFEASNEQFF.

This clonotype was observed at least ten times. The rearrangement links TRBV29-1 to TRBJ2-1; tentatively, D is TRBD2 (6 bases). V lost 5 bases, J lost 6 bases, and 11 bases lay in between. This CDR3 contains 12 residues. The V gene's germline CDR1 is SQVTM and CDR2 ANQGSEA. Here the CDR3 reads CSVQTSPNEQFF. The CDR3 DNA sequence: TGCAGCGTTCAGACTAGTCCCAATGAGCAGTTCTTC.

The rearrangement uses TRBV5-1 and TRBJ2-2; D is ambiguous. V was trimmed by 0 bases and J by 4 bases, leaving 7 bases between them. CDR3 length: 14 residues. Per germline, CDR1 SGHRS and CDR2 YFSETQ. CDR3 region: CASSLERLTGELFF. The CDR3 DNA reads TGCGCCAGCAGCTTGGAAAGGCTCACCGGGGAGCTGTTTTTT.

This clonotype was counted at least ten times. V and J are TRBV29-1 and TRBJ2-7; TRBD2 matches 11 bases. V shed 5 bases, J shed 0 bases, and the junction held 12 bases outside the gene matches. The CDR3 has 17 amino acids. Germline CDR1 SQVTM, CDR2 ANQGSEA. CDR3 sequence reads: CSVRVDSGRASSYEQYF. DNA of the CDR3: TGCAGCGTTAGAGTGGATAGCGGGAGGGCTAGCTCCTACGAGCAGTACTTC.

This clonotype occurred many times. The rearrangement uses TRBV7-2 and TRBJ1-5; no definite D call. The CDR3 is 13 amino acids. The V gene's germline CDR1 is SGHTA and CDR2 FQGNSA. V gave up 3 bases and J gave up 7 bases, with 10 bases separating them. The CDR3 reads CASSLPVDQPQHF. CDR3 nucleotide sequence: TGTGCCAGCAGCTTGCCAGTCGACCAGCCCCAGCATTTT.

This chain links TRBV14 with TRBJ2-1; 7 bases are a match to TRBD2. This CDR3 has 14 amino acids. The J segment lost 7 bases and the V segment lost 0 bases, leaving 3 bases of the junction unmatched. The germline V gene encodes CDR1 SGHDN and CDR2 FVKESK. CDR3 loop: CASSQDLGGNEQFF. The CDR3 nucleotides are TGTGCCAGCAGCCAAGACCTCGGGGGGAATGAGCAGTTCTTC.

Concerning this clonotype itself: This may be a read error, as it is one base from a much larger clone. The chain recombines TRBV28 with TRBJ2-1; possible D gene TRBD2, 5 bases. Germline V CDR1 and CDR2: MDHEN, SYDVKM. The CDR3 runs to 12 residues. CDR3 DNA: TGTGTCAGCAGTCTCCCCCCGGGGAGGCAGTTCTTC. Its protein product is CVSSLPPGRQFF.